This is a list of T cell receptor beta chains from one sample in a study of vaccination effects on CD4 cells after COVID-19. Antigens of these TCRs are unknown. The protocol was immunoSEQ multiplex PCR, while the TCRdb copy is restricted to in-frame clones and leaves out a portion. The data hold about 38,000 clones, with roughly 70% observed a single time. The sample consisted of CD4+ T cells from PBMCs cultured with SARS-CoV-2 spike peptides, taken before COVID-19 vaccination. Receptors originate from a human donor who received a COVID-19 vaccine. CDR3s include the opening cysteine and the closing phenylalanine or tryptophan.

v_gene: TRBV12-3/TRBV12-4
j_gene: TRBJ1-6
CDR3aa: CASRGQANSPLHF

v_gene: TRBV5-1
j_gene: TRBJ1-4
CDR3aa: CASQRALNEKLFF

v_gene: TRBV11-3
j_gene: TRBJ2-7
CDR3aa: CASSLGKQSYEQYF

v_gene: TRBV7-9
j_gene: TRBJ2-7
CDR3aa: CASSRTGSYEQYF

v_gene: TRBV11-1
j_gene: TRBJ2-1
CDR3aa: CASREATGSYNEQFF

v_gene: TRBV14
j_gene: TRBJ2-1
CDR3aa: CASSQRGLAGLRPYNEQFF

v_gene: TRBV28
j_gene: TRBJ1-1
CDR3aa: CASSLSRWGIGYTEAFF

v_gene: TRBV7-2
j_gene: TRBJ1-6
CDR3aa: CASSSRGVDNSPLHF

v_gene: TRBV5-1
j_gene: TRBJ2-7
CDR3aa: CASSLLDTYEQYF

v_gene: TRBV27
j_gene: TRBJ1-5
CDR3aa: CASRFIRGQPQHF

v_gene: TRBV28
j_gene: TRBJ1-2
CDR3aa: CASSRLGGSGGYTF

v_gene: TRBV20-1
j_gene: TRBJ2-3
CDR3aa: CSASPQREYWADTQYF

v_gene: TRBV6-6
j_gene: TRBJ2-6
CDR3aa: CASSFPGLARGVSGANVLTF

v_gene: TRBV6-5
j_gene: TRBJ2-3
CDR3aa: CASSYRGSTDTQYF

v_gene: TRBV30
j_gene: TRBJ1-3
CDR3aa: CAWSANLISGNNGNTIYF

v_gene: TRBV6-2/TRBV6-3
j_gene: TRBJ2-5
CDR3aa: CASSSMTRTDQETQYF

v_gene: TRBV4-3
j_gene: TRBJ2-3
CDR3aa: CASSQDLSGAQYF

v_gene: TRBV6-1
j_gene: TRBJ2-4
CDR3aa: CASSTDNIQYF

v_gene: TRBV6-2/TRBV6-3
j_gene: TRBJ2-1
CDR3aa: CASSNRGLREQFF

v_gene: TRBV27
j_gene: TRBJ1-1
CDR3aa: CASSRDRGTEAFF

v_gene: TRBV18
j_gene: TRBJ1-1
CDR3aa: CASSTAQGFNTEAFF

v_gene: TRBV5-8
j_gene: TRBJ2-3
CDR3aa: CASSHTGESTDTQYF

v_gene: TRBV6-6
j_gene: TRBJ2-3
CDR3aa: CASSPSRNTQYF

v_gene: TRBV28
j_gene: TRBJ1-1
CDR3aa: CASSYGDLNTEAFF

v_gene: TRBV18
j_gene: TRBJ1-2
CDR3aa: CASSPQGAQTYGYTF

v_gene: TRBV20-1
j_gene: TRBJ1-4
CDR3aa: CSARDGQAKFF

v_gene: TRBV21-1
j_gene: TRBJ2-7
CDR3aa: CASSKNPRGGPRYEQYF

v_gene: TRBV5-1
j_gene: TRBJ1-2
CDR3aa: CASSSTQQGNYGYTF

v_gene: TRBV6-5
j_gene: TRBJ2-3
CDR3aa: CASRTLGDTQYF